A selection of T cell receptor beta chains follows, all from one sample in a study of tumor-infiltrating lymphocytes in primary liver carcinoma. One entry per CDR3 protein, called by TCRdb with MiXCR from the multiplex PCR reads. The sample has just under 95,000 distinct CDR3 sequences, approximately 72% seen once. Specimen: tumor-adjacent normal liver tissue. All receptors come from a middle-aged man with primary liver carcinoma and hepatitis B virus infection. CDR3s include the opening cysteine and the closing phenylalanine or tryptophan. The order of the fields is D gene, clone size, J gene, V gene, CDR3 DNA, CDR3 protein. The D gene is left open where the match is weak. The size entry is marked missing in some rows and otherwise reads once, few, many or a size class.

d_gene: TRBD1
abundance: .
j_gene: TRBJ1-5
v_gene: TRBV11-3
CDR3nt: TGTGCCAGCAGTGGCGGAGGACAGGGGGAGGCAGATACGCAGCATTTT
CDR3aa: CASSGGGQGEADTQHF

d_gene: .
abundance: .
j_gene: TRBJ1-2
v_gene: TRBV5-1
CDR3nt: TGCGCCAGCACCTTCACAGACTCGGGCTACACCTTC
CDR3aa: CASTFTDSGYTF

d_gene: .
abundance: .
j_gene: TRBJ1-5
v_gene: TRBV7-8
CDR3nt: TGTGCCAGCATTGGGGGTAGCTATAGCAATCAGCCCCAACATTTT
CDR3aa: CASIGGSYSNQPQHF

d_gene: TRBD1
abundance: .
j_gene: TRBJ1-1
v_gene: TRBV7-3
CDR3nt: TGTGCCAGCAGCCCGGGACAGGGTTACACTGAAGCTTTCTTT
CDR3aa: CASSPGQGYTEAFF

d_gene: .
abundance: .
j_gene: TRBJ2-7
v_gene: TRBV12-3/TRBV12-4
CDR3nt: TGCGCCAGCAGTTCTGGGACTGTCTCCAACCAGCAGTACTTC
CDR3aa: CASSSGTVSNQQYF

d_gene: TRBD1
abundance: .
j_gene: TRBJ1-6
v_gene: TRBV4-1
CDR3nt: TGCGCCAGCAGCGGGGTCGGACAGGGTGCGTCATCCCTCCACTTT
CDR3aa: CASSGVGQGASSLHF

d_gene: .
abundance: .
j_gene: TRBJ2-7
v_gene: TRBV28
CDR3nt: TGTGCCAGCAGTTTGGGGGCGGTGGGAGAGCAGTACTTC
CDR3aa: CASSLGAVGEQYF

d_gene: TRBD2
abundance: .
j_gene: TRBJ2-1
v_gene: TRBV30
CDR3nt: TGTGCCTGGGCCCCGGCAGGACTAGCGGGAGATGAGCAGTTCTTC
CDR3aa: CAWAPAGLAGDEQFF

d_gene: TRBD1
abundance: .
j_gene: TRBJ2-3
v_gene: TRBV11-2
CDR3nt: TGTGCCAGCACCAAGGGGGCTAGCTTATCAGGAGATACGCAATGTTTT
CDR3aa: CASTKGASLSGDTQCF

d_gene: TRBD1
abundance: few
j_gene: TRBJ2-5
v_gene: TRBV28
CDR3nt: TGTGCCACCAACAGGGGGCTGGAGACCCAGTGCTTC
CDR3aa: CATNRGLETQCF

d_gene: .
abundance: many
j_gene: TRBJ2-2
v_gene: TRBV5-4
CDR3nt: TGTGCCAGCACTGACGAGGAGGGATCGAACACCGGGGAGCTGTTTTTT
CDR3aa: CASTDEEGSNTGELFF

d_gene: TRBD1
abundance: .
j_gene: TRBJ1-1
v_gene: TRBV28
CDR3nt: TGTGCCAGCAGATCCGGGACAGGGCGTCGGACTGAAGCTTTCTTT
CDR3aa: CASRSGTGRRTEAFF

d_gene: .
abundance: .
j_gene: TRBJ2-7
v_gene: TRBV11-2
CDR3nt: TGCGCCCGCAGCTTAGGCTTCGGGACACCCAGCTCCTACGAGCAGTACTTC
CDR3aa: CARSLGFGTPSSYEQYF

d_gene: .
abundance: .
j_gene: TRBJ1-2
v_gene: TRBV19
CDR3nt: TGTGCCAGTAGGCCAGAGACTTATGGCTACACCTTC
CDR3aa: CASRPETYGYTF

d_gene: TRBD1
abundance: many
j_gene: TRBJ1-1
v_gene: TRBV7-8
CDR3nt: TGTGCCAGCAGCTTAATAGACAGGGGAGGCACTGAAGCTTTCTTT
CDR3aa: CASSLIDRGGTEAFF

d_gene: .
abundance: .
j_gene: TRBJ2-2
v_gene: TRBV29-1
CDR3nt: TGCAGCTCCTCCGGGACTTCGAAGACCGGGGAGCTTTTTTTT
CDR3aa: CSSSGTSKTGELFF

d_gene: TRBD2
abundance: .
j_gene: TRBJ2-1
v_gene: TRBV28
CDR3nt: TGTGCCACCTCGAAAGCGGGACGGGGAGGTGAGCATCTCTTC
CDR3aa: CATSKAGRGGEHLF

d_gene: TRBD2
abundance: many
j_gene: TRBJ2-7
v_gene: TRBV6-1
CDR3nt: TGTGCCAGCAGTGAAGGGAGCGGGAGCCCCCACGAGCAGTACTTC
CDR3aa: CASSEGSGSPHEQYF

d_gene: .
abundance: .
j_gene: TRBJ2-3
v_gene: TRBV6-1
CDR3nt: TGTGCCAGCAGTGAGCCAGCTATCGGGCCGTATAGCACAGATACTCAGTATTTT
CDR3aa: CASSEPAIGPYSTDTQYF

d_gene: TRBD1
abundance: many
j_gene: TRBJ2-7
v_gene: TRBV29-1
CDR3nt: TGCAGCGTGCGACAGGGGGCCCACGAGCAGTACTTC
CDR3aa: CSVRQGAHEQYF

d_gene: TRBD1
abundance: .
j_gene: TRBJ2-2
v_gene: TRBV25-1
CDR3nt: TGTGCCAGCAGTTATTGGACAGGGGAGCTCACCGGGGAGCTGTTTTTT
CDR3aa: CASSYWTGELTGELFF

d_gene: .
abundance: .
j_gene: TRBJ2-1
v_gene: TRBV11-2
CDR3nt: .
CDR3aa: CASRSRDSAVYFCASSTLFNEQFF

d_gene: .
abundance: .
j_gene: TRBJ2-7
v_gene: TRBV11-2
CDR3nt: TGTGCCAGCAGCTGGCAGGGGGGACTGGACTACGTGCGGTACTTC
CDR3aa: CASSWQGGLDYVRYF

d_gene: TRBD1
abundance: few
j_gene: TRBJ1-1
v_gene: TRBV9
CDR3nt: TGTGCCAGCAGCGTACTTACAGGGGAAACTGAAGCTTTCTTT
CDR3aa: CASSVLTGETEAFF

d_gene: .
abundance: .
j_gene: TRBJ2-7
v_gene: TRBV20-1
CDR3nt: TGCAGTGCTAGAGAGCAAGCGGCCCCTGGCGAGCAGTACTTC
CDR3aa: CSAREQAAPGEQYF

d_gene: .
abundance: few
j_gene: TRBJ2-1
v_gene: TRBV25-1
CDR3nt: TGTGCCAGCAGTGTAGGGGATTGGCAGTTCTTC
CDR3aa: CASSVGDWQFF

d_gene: .
abundance: .
j_gene: TRBJ2-5
v_gene: TRBV21-1
CDR3nt: TGTGCCAGCAGCGGATCGGGACTGGGGAGGGAGACCCAGTACTTC
CDR3aa: CASSGSGLGRETQYF

d_gene: .
abundance: many
j_gene: TRBJ1-2
v_gene: TRBV6-6
CDR3nt: TGTGCCAGCACCCCCAGGGCGGGGGCTACGGGCTACACCTTC
CDR3aa: CASTPRAGATGYTF

d_gene: .
abundance: .
j_gene: TRBJ1-4
v_gene: TRBV11-2
CDR3nt: TGTGCCGCCAGCTTAGGGATCACCAGGGATGAAAAACTGTTTTTT
CDR3aa: CAASLGITRDEKLFF

d_gene: .
abundance: .
j_gene: TRBJ2-1
v_gene: TRBV7-9
CDR3nt: TGTGCCAGCAGCTTCGAGCCAGGACGGGCTTCACAACGTGAGCAGTTCTTC
CDR3aa: CASSFEPGRASQREQFF

d_gene: .
abundance: many
j_gene: TRBJ1-2
v_gene: TRBV6-1
CDR3nt: TGTGCCAGCAGTGAAGGGCCGAGCGTAAGGGGCGCTAACTATGGCTACACCTTC
CDR3aa: CASSEGPSVRGANYGYTF

d_gene: .
abundance: once
j_gene: TRBJ1-1
v_gene: TRBV12-3/TRBV12-4
CDR3nt: TGTGCCAGCACGATGATCAGCACTGAAGCTTTCTTT
CDR3aa: CASTMISTEAFF

d_gene: .
abundance: .
j_gene: TRBJ2-7
v_gene: TRBV29-1
CDR3nt: TGCAGCGCTATTGGCCGGGACAAGGTGTACGAGCAGTACTTC
CDR3aa: CSAIGRDKVYEQYF

d_gene: TRBD2
abundance: many
j_gene: TRBJ2-3
v_gene: TRBV7-8
CDR3nt: TGTGCCAGCAGCTTACGAGCCCGGGGACTAGCGGGGGATACGCAGTATTTT
CDR3aa: CASSLRARGLAGDTQYF

d_gene: .
abundance: .
j_gene: TRBJ2-7
v_gene: TRBV28
CDR3nt: TGTGCCAGCAGTTCCCTTGACAGGATCTACTCCTACGAGCAGTACTTC
CDR3aa: CASSSLDRIYSYEQYF

d_gene: TRBD1
abundance: few
j_gene: TRBJ1-1
v_gene: TRBV28
CDR3nt: TGTGCCAGCAGTCCCCACGGACAGGGTAACACTGAAGCTTTCTTT
CDR3aa: CASSPHGQGNTEAFF

d_gene: .
abundance: .
j_gene: TRBJ2-5
v_gene: TRBV29-1
CDR3nt: TGCAGCGTTGACCGGTACATCGATGAGACCCAGTACTTC
CDR3aa: CSVDRYIDETQYF

d_gene: .
abundance: once
j_gene: TRBJ1-2
v_gene: TRBV11-2
CDR3nt: TGTGCCAGCAGCTTAGAGGCATCCGAAAACTATGACTACACCTTC
CDR3aa: CASSLEASENYDYTF

d_gene: .
abundance: .
j_gene: TRBJ2-2
v_gene: TRBV11-2
CDR3nt: TGTGCCAGCAGCTCTAGTGTGGTAACGAACACCGGGGTGCTGCTTTTT
CDR3aa: CASSSSVVTNTGVLLF

d_gene: .
abundance: many
j_gene: TRBJ2-1
v_gene: TRBV6-1
CDR3nt: TGTGCCAGCAGGATCACTCTTCGGGACAATGAGCAGTTCTTC
CDR3aa: CASRITLRDNEQFF

d_gene: TRBD2
abundance: .
j_gene: TRBJ2-7
v_gene: TRBV28
CDR3nt: TGTGCCAGCAGCCCGCGGACTAGCGGATCCTACGAGCAGTACTTC
CDR3aa: CASSPRTSGSYEQYF

d_gene: .
abundance: .
j_gene: TRBJ1-2
v_gene: TRBV11-2
CDR3nt: TGTGCCAGCAGCTTTACAGGCATTACCTACGGCTACACCTTC
CDR3aa: CASSFTGITYGYTF

d_gene: .
abundance: once
j_gene: TRBJ2-5
v_gene: TRBV5-5
CDR3nt: TGTGCCAGCAGCTTGAGGTCCACGGGAGAGACCCAGTACTTC
CDR3aa: CASSLRSTGETQYF

d_gene: .
abundance: .
j_gene: TRBJ2-1
v_gene: TRBV5-4
CDR3nt: TGTGCCAGCACCCATGGGGGCACAGGCCGCGCAGCCGATGAGCAGTTCTTC
CDR3aa: CASTHGGTGRAADEQFF

d_gene: .
abundance: many
j_gene: TRBJ2-2
v_gene: TRBV10-3
CDR3nt: TGTGCCATCGGCGGGACCGGGGAGCTGTTTTTT
CDR3aa: CAIGGTGELFF

d_gene: TRBD2
abundance: .
j_gene: TRBJ2-3
v_gene: TRBV5-1
CDR3nt: TGTGCCAGCAGCTTACTAGCGGGAGACACAGATACGCAGTATTTT
CDR3aa: CASSLLAGDTDTQYF

d_gene: .
abundance: .
j_gene: TRBJ2-7
v_gene: TRBV28
CDR3nt: TGTGCCGGCAGTTCCTTTCTCAGGGGTGTATCCTACGAGCAGTACTTC
CDR3aa: CAGSSFLRGVSYEQYF

d_gene: TRBD2
abundance: .
j_gene: TRBJ2-5
v_gene: TRBV11-2
CDR3nt: TGCGCCAGCAGCTTACGTCCTGGACTAGCGACGTACCAAGAGAGCCAGTACTTC
CDR3aa: CASSLRPGLATYQESQYF

d_gene: .
abundance: .
j_gene: TRBJ2-5
v_gene: TRBV4-1
CDR3nt: TGCGCCAGCACTCCAGGACCCGCTGGCAATGAGACCCAGTACTTC
CDR3aa: CASTPGPAGNETQYF

d_gene: .
abundance: medium-sized
j_gene: TRBJ2-4
v_gene: TRBV11-2
CDR3nt: TGTGCCAGCAGCCCCCAACGGGGGTGGGACATTCAGTACTTC
CDR3aa: CASSPQRGWDIQYF

d_gene: .
abundance: .
j_gene: TRBJ2-7
v_gene: TRBV7-9
CDR3nt: TGTGTCAGCACCTGGGGGGAGAACTACGAGCAGTGCTTC
CDR3aa: CVSTWGENYEQCF

d_gene: .
abundance: .
j_gene: TRBJ2-3
v_gene: TRBV20-1
CDR3nt: TGCAGTGCGAGTTCTCCAGGGGGCAGCGCGGGAGGGGCAGATACGCAGTATTTT
CDR3aa: CSASSPGGSAGGADTQYF

d_gene: .
abundance: .
j_gene: TRBJ1-5
v_gene: TRBV4-1
CDR3nt: TGTGCCAGTAGCCCCGGGGGCAGAAGCAATCAGCCCCAGCGTTTT
CDR3aa: CASSPGGRSNQPQRF

d_gene: .
abundance: .
j_gene: TRBJ2-2
v_gene: TRBV12-5
CDR3nt: TGTGCTAGTCTAGGCGCGGGGAACACCGGGGAGCTGTTTTTT
CDR3aa: CASLGAGNTGELFF

d_gene: .
abundance: .
j_gene: TRBJ2-6
v_gene: TRBV11-2
CDR3nt: TGTGCCAGCAGCTTAGGTATTGAGGCCAACGCCCTGACTTTC
CDR3aa: CASSLGIEANALTF

d_gene: .
abundance: many
j_gene: TRBJ2-7
v_gene: TRBV30
CDR3nt: TGTGCCTGTACAGGGTCCCTGGACTACGAGCAGTACTTC
CDR3aa: CACTGSLDYEQYF

d_gene: TRBD1
abundance: .
j_gene: TRBJ2-5
v_gene: TRBV6-1
CDR3nt: TGTGCCAGCAGCACCTACGGGACAGGGAGAAAGACCCAGTACTTC
CDR3aa: CASSTYGTGRKTQYF

d_gene: TRBD2
abundance: once
j_gene: TRBJ2-1
v_gene: TRBV2
CDR3nt: TGTGCCGGGGAAACGGGACTAGAAGGCTATGAGCAGTTCTTC
CDR3aa: CAGETGLEGYEQFF

d_gene: TRBD2
abundance: many
j_gene: TRBJ2-5
v_gene: TRBV6-5
CDR3nt: TGTGCCAGCAGGAGGACTAGCGTACAAGAGACCCAGTACTTC
CDR3aa: CASRRTSVQETQYF

d_gene: .
abundance: .
j_gene: TRBJ2-4
v_gene: TRBV29-1
CDR3nt: TGTAGCGATCTCGAGACAGCCAAAAACATTCAGTACTTC
CDR3aa: CSDLETAKNIQYF